What follows are 20 T cell receptor beta chains derived from one specimen sequenced in a study of blood T cell repertoires in COVID-19. The assay was immunoSEQ multiplex PCR, and TCRdb's table has in-frame clones only and misses some. Of 110,000 to 150,000 clones listed, approximately 89% are singletons. Sequencing used peripheral blood. The receptors were gathered from a woman aged 45-65 years with acute or convalescent COVID-19.

The CDR3 bases are TGCGCCAGCAGCTGGACAGGAGCTGGAAACACCATATATTTT. Amino acid sequence: CASSWTGAGNTIYF. The rearrangement uses TRBV5-1 and TRBJ1-3; TRBD1 agrees at 7 bases. The length of the CDR3 is 14 residues. CDR1 and CDR2 (germline): SGHRS, YFSETQ. The V segment lost 3 bases and the J segment 2 bases; nucleotides outside the gene matches: 2.

The chain has TRBV6-6 and TRBJ1-5, with TRBD1 identical over 8 bases. The CDR3 sequence is 18 residues long. Unmatched junction bases numbered 16, after V lost 5 bases and J lost 4 bases. Germline CDR1 and CDR2: MNHNY and SVGAGI (reference sequence). In DNA, the CDR3 is TGTGCCAGCAGTCCCCGGGACAGGCGCTTCCCCATGAATCAGCCCCAGCATTTT. As protein: CASSPRDRRFPMNQPQHF.

V is TRBV3-1 (or the pseudogene TRBV3-2) and J is TRBJ1-6; a possible D gene is TRBD1 (5 bases). V was shortened by 3 bases and J by 6 bases, with 12 bases between the two germline ends. The CDR3 has 15 residues. Per germline, CDR1 LGHDT and CDR2 YNNKEL (reference sequence). The CDR3 protein is CASSQGGRANSPLHF. CDR3 nucleotides: TGTGCCAGCAGCCAGGGGGGTCGGGCTAATTCACCCCTCCACTTT.

The table lists this clone with a few counts. The V call is TRBV3-1 (or the pseudogene TRBV3-2), the J call TRBJ1-4; D is possibly TRBD1 (5 bases). This CDR3 contains 14 residues. CDR1 is LGHDT, CDR2 YNNKEL, per germline (reference sequence). Trimming cost V 1 base and J 8 bases, with 11 bases left between them. CDR3 DNA sequence: TGTGCCAGCAGCCAAGTGGGAGGGACCGAAAAACTGTTTTTT. It yields the protein CASSQVGGTEKLFF.

The V call is TRBV3-1 (or the pseudogene TRBV3-2), the J call TRBJ2-3; 16 bases are shared with TRBD2. The junction had 5 bases not matched to a gene; V was cut back by 4 bases and J by 13 bases. The CDR3 has 14 amino acids. Germline assignment: CDR1 LGHDT and CDR2 YNNKEL (reference sequence). The CDR3 region is CASSLGTSGGEKYF. CDR3 DNA: TGTGCCAGCAGCCTAGGGACTAGCGGGGGGGAAAAGTATTTT.

The chain uses TRBV5-8 and TRBJ1-6; 8 bases are a match to TRBD1. V dropped 6 bases and J dropped 4; count of bases not matched to a gene: 6. The CDR3 extends over 15 amino acids. Germline-derived CDR1 and CDR2 are SGHTS and YDEGEE. The CDR3 loop is CASTSGGEYNSPLHF. CDR3 DNA sequence: TGTGCCAGCACCTCAGGGGGCGAGTATAATTCACCCCTCCACTTT.

The chain recombines TRBV5-1 with TRBJ2-1; D remains unclear. The CDR3 consists of 15 residues. The V end lost 5 bases, the J end lost 5 bases, and 17 bases lay between the germline ends. From germline, CDR1 is SGHRS and CDR2 YFSETQ. The CDR3 DNA is TGCGCCAGCAGTTGGTCAGGTCAACGTGACAATGAGCAGTTCTTC. The encoded protein is CASSWSGQRDNEQFF.

This chain joins TRBV28 and TRBJ1-4; possible D gene TRBD1, 5 bases. This CDR3 comprises 14 residues. Trimming removed 6 bases at V and 8 bases at J, with 16 bases between. Germline V gene lookup returns CDR1 MDHEN and CDR2 SYDVKM. CDR3 sequence: CASSSFGAREKLFF. CDR3 DNA sequence: TGTGCCAGCAGCTCCTTTGGGGCTCGGGAAAAACTGTTTTTT.

V is TRBV2 and J is TRBJ1-1, with 8 bases that match TRBD1. J was trimmed by 2 bases and V by 6 bases; bases with no gene match: 8. CDR3 length: 15 residues. CDR1 SNHLY and CDR2 FYNNEI come from the germline V gene. The CDR3 loop is CASRERQGSNTEAFF. In DNA, the CDR3 is TGTGCCAGCAGGGAACGACAGGGGTCAAACACTGAAGCTTTCTTT.

The chain couples TRBV7-9 to TRBJ2-3; 11 bases are shared with TRBD2. Germline loops: CDR1 SEHNR, CDR2 FQNEAQ (reference sequence). The length of the CDR3 is 14 residues. With V trimmed by 8 bases and J by 5 bases, 6 bases remained unmatched. CDR3 loop: CASGLAGGRDTQYF. The DNA for the CDR3 is TGTGCCAGCGGTTTAGCGGGAGGGCGAGATACGCAGTATTTT.

This rearrangement joins TRBV15 to TRBJ2-7; 8 bases map to TRBD1. This CDR3 has 15 residues. V lost 1 base, J lost 2 bases, and 4 bases stayed unmatched. Germline values: CDR1 LNHNV, CDR2 YYDKDF (reference sequence). The CDR3 sequence: CATSRGDRPTYEQYF. In DNA form, the CDR3 reads TGTGCCACCAGCAGAGGGGACAGGCCTACCTACGAGCAGTACTTC.

The genes are TRBV7-8 and TRBJ2-2, with 12 bases aligning to TRBD2. Germline V gene sequence: CDR1 SGHVS, CDR2 FQNEAQ. With 5 bases clipped from V and 5 bases from J, the junction kept 6 bases outside the gene matches. The CDR3 has 16 amino acids. This CDR3 reads CASSPSGRAGTGELFF. CDR3 nucleotide sequence: TGTGCCAGCAGCCCTAGCGGGAGGGCCGGAACCGGGGAGCTGTTTTTT.

This rearrangement joins TRBV9 to TRBJ1-3; a possible D gene is TRBD1 (5 bases). Trimming left V 6 bases short and J 0 bases short, with 13 bases between. CDR3 length equals 15 residues. Germline loops: CDR1 SGDLS, CDR2 YYNGEE. CDR3 nucleotide sequence: TGTGCCAGCACCGCTGAGGGACTCTCTGGAAACACCATATATTTT. Protein: CASTAEGLSGNTIYF. Based on the CDR3 plus reference TRBV9 and TRBJ1-3, the full variable domain is DSGVTQTPKHLITATGQRVTLRCSPRSGDLSVYWYQQSLDQGLQFLIQYYNGEERAKGNILERFSAQQFPDLHSELNLSSLELGDSALYFCASTAEGLSGNTIYFGEGSWLTVV.

This clone was detected once. The chain combines TRBV3-1 (or the pseudogene TRBV3-2) with TRBJ1-1; 8 bases are a match to TRBD1. In germline, CDR1 is LGHDT, CDR2 YNNKEL (reference sequence). Trimming cost V 4 bases and J 4 bases; bases outside gene matches: 5. The CDR3 extends over 14 amino acids. CDR3 loop: CASSPGQGGTEAFF. The CDR3 region has the DNA TGTGCCAGCAGCCCCGGACAGGGAGGCACTGAAGCTTTCTTT.

This CDR3 is CASSQEVGTVNYGYTF. CDR3 DNA sequence: TGTGCCAGCAGCCAAGAGGTTGGGACAGTCAACTATGGCTACACCTTC. The J gene is TRBJ1-2, the V gene TRBV14; 7 bases agree with TRBD1. Germline CDR1 is SGHDN and CDR2 is FVKESK. Trimming at V came to 0 bases and at J to 2 bases, leaving 6 bases not matched to a gene. The CDR3 runs 16 residues.

The J gene is TRBJ1-1, the V gene TRBV6-5; D is unclear. The CDR3 runs to 13 residues. Germline CDR1 MNHEY, CDR2 SVGAGI. Trimming took off 2 bases at V and 3 bases at J, with 7 bases between the two ends. DNA of the CDR3: TGTGCCAGCAGTTACGAATCAGACACTGAAGCTTTCTTT. Its translation is CASSYESDTEAFF.

The CDR3 DNA is TGTGCCAGCAGAAGGGGTTGGAACACTGAAGCTTTCTTT. This gives the protein CASRRGWNTEAFF. This sequence joins TRBV27 and TRBJ1-1; possibly TRBD1 for D (5 bases). CDR3 length: 13 residues. Germline CDR1 is MNHEY and CDR2 is SMNVEV (reference sequence). Trimming stripped 6 bases from V and 1 base from J, with 9 bases between.

The V gene is TRBV9, the J gene TRBJ1-6; TRBD1 agrees at 9 bases. V was pared by 0 bases and J by 9 bases, with 4 bases of the junction left unmatched. This CDR3 has 15 residues. Germline V gives CDR1 SGDLS, CDR2 YYNGEE. Here the CDR3 DNA reads TGTGCCAGCAGCGTAGTAGGGACAGGGAGTTCACCCCTCCACTTT. Protein product: CASSVVGTGSSPLHF.

The chain links TRBV29-1 to TRBJ1-3; possibly TRBD1 for D (5 bases). V was clipped by 6 bases and J by 0 bases, with 15 bases between them. CDR1 and CDR2 (germline): SQVTM, ANQGSEA. The CDR3 is made up of 15 amino acids. CDR3 DNA: TGCAGCGTAATGGGGCGCACTCGCTCTGGAAACACCATATATTTT. Encoded protein: CSVMGRTRSGNTIYF.

This clone was recorded once. The J gene is TRBJ1-1, the V gene TRBV29-1; D is undetermined. The CDR3 consists of 13 residues. Germline CDR1 is SQVTM and CDR2 is ANQGSEA. V shed 1 base and J shed 4 bases, with 10 bases lying between them. The CDR3 loop is CSVEGSEGTEAFF. The CDR3 region has the DNA TGCAGCGTTGAAGGGAGTGAGGGCACTGAAGCTTTCTTT. Looking up the rest from reference TRBV29-1 and TRBJ1-1 gives the full variable domain: SAVISQKPSRDICQRGTSLTIQCQVDSQVTMMFWYRQQPGQSLTLIATANQGSEATYESGFVIDKFPISRPNLTFSTLTVSNMSPEDSSIYLCSVEGSEGTEAFFGQGTRLTVV.